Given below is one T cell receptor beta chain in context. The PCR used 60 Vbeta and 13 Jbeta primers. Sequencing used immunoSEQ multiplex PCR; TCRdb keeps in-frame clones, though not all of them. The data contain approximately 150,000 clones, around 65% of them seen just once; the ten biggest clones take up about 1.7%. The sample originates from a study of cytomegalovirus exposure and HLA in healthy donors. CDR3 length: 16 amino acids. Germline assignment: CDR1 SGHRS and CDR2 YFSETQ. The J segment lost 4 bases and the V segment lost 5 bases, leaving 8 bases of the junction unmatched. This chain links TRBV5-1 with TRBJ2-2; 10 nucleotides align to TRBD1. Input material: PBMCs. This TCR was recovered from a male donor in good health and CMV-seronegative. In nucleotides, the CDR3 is TGCGCCAGCAGGCAGACAGGGGGCTTTGTCACCGGGGAGCTGTTTTTT. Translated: CASRQTGGFVTGELFF.